The present T cell receptor (beta chain) was sequenced within a study of blood T cell repertoires in COVID-19. Germline values: CDR1 MRHNA, CDR2 SNTAGT. CDR3 size: 16 residues. The V end lost 2 bases, the J end lost 0 bases, and 11 bases lay between the germline ends. Profiling relied on immunoSEQ multiplex PCR, and the TCRdb table lists in-frame clones only, not all of them. The repertoire holds 100,000 or so clones, 85% seen once, with roughly 4.2% in the top ten. The sequence was collected from a man aged 50-60 years with acute or convalescent COVID-19. What was sequenced was peripheral blood. The rearrangement joins TRBV6-4 to TRBJ1-3; D remains unclear. DNA of the CDR3: TGTGCCAGCAGTGACATCCCTCAGTACTCTGGAAACACCATATATTTT. This sequence encodes CASSDIPQYSGNTIYF.